The 18 T cell receptor beta chains below were found in one sample sequenced in a study of beta chain features in type 1 diabetes. Notes on the study in general: In every one of the four CD4+ subsets, TCRB CDR3s were moderately but significantly shorter in Type 1 diabetes patients.

Expressed TCRB transcripts were sequenced, since all the RNA that had been isolated was reverse transcribed. Profiling relied on immunoSEQ multiplex PCR, and the TCRdb table lists in-frame clones only, not all of them. The table lists about 660,000 clones, about 14% of them singletons. For these receptors, no antigen is known. Sequenced input: naive CD4+ T cells from blood. These receptors were obtained from a man aged 18 to 35 with type 1 diabetes.

The chain recombines TRBV7-9 with TRBJ1-5, with D unresolved. The CDR3 is made up of 13 amino acids. In germline, CDR1 is SEHNR, CDR2 FQNEAQ (reference sequence). V was clipped by 7 bases and J by 7 bases, with 14 bases between them. The CDR3 loop reads CASTPGVDQPQHF. The CDR3 bases are TGTGCCAGCACCCCCGGGGTGGACCAGCCCCAGCATTTT.

The J gene is TRBJ2-7, the V gene TRBV29-1, with 13 bases that match TRBD2. Per germline, CDR1 SQVTM and CDR2 ANQGSEA. V shed 2 bases and J 2 bases; nucleotides not matched to a gene: 3. This CDR3 comprises 15 residues. CDR3: CSVERGTSGTYEQYF. CDR3 sequence (DNA): TGCAGCGTTGAAAGAGGGACTAGCGGGACCTACGAGCAGTACTTC.

The chain combines TRBV7-9 with TRBJ1-5, with D unclear. Germline V CDR1 and CDR2: SEHNR, FQNEAQ (reference sequence). This CDR3 is built from 15 residues. Trimming removed 2 bases from V and 0 bases from J, with 8 bases in between. Here the CDR3 reads CASSLTGDSNQPQHF. The CDR3 bases are TGTGCCAGCAGCTTAACTGGGGATAGCAATCAGCCCCAGCATTTT.

A few counts support this clone. V usage is TRBV7-2 and J usage is TRBJ2-5; TRBD2 is a possible D gene (7 bases). The CDR3 totals 12 residues. V lost 8 bases and J lost 5, with 12 bases in between. The germline V gene encodes CDR1 SGHTA and CDR2 FQGNSA. CDR3 DNA sequence: TGTGCCAGCGCGGGGGCGAGGGAGACCCAGTACTTC. Encoded protein: CASAGARETQYF.

This clone turned up a few times. The rearrangement uses TRBV7-2 and TRBJ2-3; weak D call: TRBD1 (6 bases). CDR3 length equals 13 residues. Trimming took off 10 bases at V and 0 bases at J, with 11 bases between the two ends. CDR1 and CDR2 from the germline V gene are SGHTA and FQGNSA. CDR3 bases: TGTGCCACCTCAGACAGGAGCACAGATACGCAGTATTTT. Translated: CATSDRSTDTQYF.

This clone was observed a handful of times. J is TRBJ2-1 and V is TRBV7-2; 8 nucleotides agree with TRBD1. Germline CDR1 and CDR2: SGHTA and FQGNSA. The CDR3 totals 15 residues. The junction had 5 bases not matched to a gene; V was cut back by 5 bases and J by 2 bases. CDR3 residues: CASSLGQAAYNEQFF. The CDR3 DNA sequence: TGTGCCAGCAGCCTGGGACAGGCGGCCTACAATGAGCAGTTCTTC.

This clone appeared a few times. This CDR3 reads CASSLYGQGLSTEAFF. The CDR3 DNA reads as TGCGCCAGCAGCTTGTACGGACAGGGGTTGAGCACTGAAGCTTTCTTT. The chain joins TRBV5-1 to TRBJ1-1, with TRBD1 matching over 9 bases. The germline V gene has CDR1 SGHRS and CDR2 YFSETQ. V lost 1 base to trimming and J lost 4 bases; unmatched junction nucleotides: 8. This CDR3 spans 16 amino acids.

This clone was seen more than once but under ten times. This chain uses TRBV5-4 with TRBJ2-5; D gene uncertain. The CDR3 runs to 13 residues. The V and J ends lost 2 bases and 2 bases respectively, with 7 bases between them. Germline-derived CDR1 and CDR2 are SGHNT and YYREEE (reference sequence). The CDR3 protein is CASSFTDQETQYF. The DNA of the CDR3 is TGTGCCAGCAGCTTTACAGATCAAGAGACCCAGTACTTC.

The chain employs TRBV29-1 and TRBJ1-2, with 8 bases fitting TRBD1. The CDR3 is made up of 14 amino acids. The V segment lost 3 bases and the J segment 8 bases; nucleotides outside the gene matches: 11. Germline-derived CDR1 and CDR2 are SQVTM and ANQGSEA. Here the CDR3 reads CSVEEYQGAGGYTF. CDR3 bases: TGCAGCGTTGAGGAGTATCAGGGGGCAGGGGGCTACACCTTC.

The chain couples TRBV5-6 to TRBJ1-4, with 8 bases matching TRBD1. The CDR3 extends over 14 amino acids. Germline lookup yields CDR1 SGHDT and CDR2 YYEEEE. The trim removed 4 bases at V and 4 bases at J, leaving 3 bases unmatched. The CDR3 spells CASSRTGNNEKLFF. CDR3 sequence (DNA): TGTGCCAGCAGCCGGACAGGGAATAATGAAAAACTGTTTTTT.

The chain employs TRBV29-1 and TRBJ2-1; D tentatively fits TRBD1 or TRBD2 (5 bases each). The CDR3 covers 14 residues. Per germline, CDR1 SQVTM and CDR2 ANQGSEA. V lost 3 bases and J 5 bases, leaving 14 bases between the germline ends. In DNA, the CDR3 is TGCAGCGTTGAGGGACGGACGGAAGACAATGAGCAGTTCTTC. Translation gives CSVEGRTEDNEQFF.

This chain uses TRBV5-1 with TRBJ2-7; D perhaps matches TRBD2 (6 bases). V was clipped by 1 base and J by 0 bases, with 11 bases between them. The germline V gene has CDR1 SGHRS and CDR2 YFSETQ. The CDR3 runs to 15 residues. This CDR3 reads CASSLIPGDSYEQYF. CDR3 DNA sequence: TGCGCCAGCAGCTTGATCCCGGGAGACTCCTACGAGCAGTACTTC.

This chain links TRBV2 with TRBJ1-1; TRBD1 aligns across 7 bases. Germline values: CDR1 SNHLY, CDR2 FYNNEI. Trimming at V came to 6 bases and at J to 0 bases, leaving 13 bases not matched to a gene. The CDR3 totals 17 residues. CDR3: CASSSGTVLSMNTEAFF. The CDR3 nucleotides read TGTGCCAGCAGCTCCGGGACAGTTTTGTCCATGAACACTGAAGCTTTCTTT.

The chain links TRBV14 to TRBJ2-7; no clear D. The CDR3 contains 14 residues. V shed 0 bases and J shed 0 bases, with 6 bases lying between them. Germline V gene lookup returns CDR1 SGHDN and CDR2 FVKESK. Here the CDR3 reads CASSQDYSSYEQYF. Written as DNA, the CDR3 is TGTGCCAGCAGCCAAGATTACTCCTCCTACGAGCAGTACTTC.

A note on this clone: This sample includes further DNA sequences coding for the same CDR3. The chain uses TRBV30 and TRBJ1-1; perhaps TRBD1 as D (6 bases). With 3 bases removed from V and 2 bases from J, the gap between germline ends came to 7 bases. The CDR3 consists of 12 residues. Looked up from germline, CDR1 is GTSNPN and CDR2 is SVGIG (reference sequence). The CDR3 reads CAWRGTNTEAFF. The CDR3 DNA reads TGTGCCTGGAGGGGGACAAACACTGAAGCTTTCTTT.

This clone was seen more than once but under ten times. The rearrangement uses TRBV30 and TRBJ2-1; 10 bases are shared with TRBD2. The CDR3 has 14 residues. Germline values: CDR1 GTSNPN, CDR2 SVGIG (reference sequence). J gave up 7 bases and V 3 bases, and 6 bases lay outside the gene matches. This CDR3 is CAWSWLAGVNEQFF. The CDR3 nucleotides are TGTGCCTGGAGCTGGCTAGCGGGAGTAAATGAGCAGTTCTTC.

This clone was detected only a few times. V usage is TRBV19 and J usage is TRBJ2-1; TRBD2 aligns across 8 bases. The CDR3 has 12 amino acids. Germline CDR1 reads LNHDA; CDR2 reads SQIVND (reference sequence). Trimming removed 11 bases from V and 6 bases from J; junction bases left unmatched: 6. CDR3 DNA sequence: TGTGCCTGCACGGGAGGGGGCAATGAGCAGTTCTTC. As protein: CACTGGGNEQFF. The variable domain in full, with the rest retrieved from reference TRBV19 and TRBJ2-1, is DGGITQSPKYLFRKEGQNVTLSCEQNLNHDAMYWYRQDPGQGLRLIYYSQIVNDFQKGDIAEGYSVSREKKESFPLTVTSAQKNPTAFYLCACTGGGNEQFFGPGTRLTVL.

This clone was counted a few times. CDR3 nucleotides: TGTGCCAGCAGTGATAACGGGAAGTATTTT. It encodes CASSDNGKYF. The chain employs TRBV2 and TRBJ2-3; a weak D match, TRBD2 (5 bases). The CDR3 extends over 10 amino acids. Trimming cost V 3 bases and J 13 bases, with 8 bases left between them. Per germline, CDR1 SNHLY and CDR2 FYNNEI.